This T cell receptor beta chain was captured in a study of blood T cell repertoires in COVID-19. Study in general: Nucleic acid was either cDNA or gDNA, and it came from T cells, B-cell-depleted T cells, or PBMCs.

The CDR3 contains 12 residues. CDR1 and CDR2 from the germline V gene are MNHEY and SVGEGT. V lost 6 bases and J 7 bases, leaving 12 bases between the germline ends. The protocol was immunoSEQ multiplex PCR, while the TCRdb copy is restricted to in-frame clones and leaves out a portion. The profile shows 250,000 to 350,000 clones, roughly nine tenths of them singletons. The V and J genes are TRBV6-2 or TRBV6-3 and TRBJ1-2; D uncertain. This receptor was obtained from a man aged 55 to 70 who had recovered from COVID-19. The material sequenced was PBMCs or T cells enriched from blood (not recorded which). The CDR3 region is CASSLSGTGYTF. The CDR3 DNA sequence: TGTGCCAGCAGCCTCTCCGGTACTGGCTACACCTTC.